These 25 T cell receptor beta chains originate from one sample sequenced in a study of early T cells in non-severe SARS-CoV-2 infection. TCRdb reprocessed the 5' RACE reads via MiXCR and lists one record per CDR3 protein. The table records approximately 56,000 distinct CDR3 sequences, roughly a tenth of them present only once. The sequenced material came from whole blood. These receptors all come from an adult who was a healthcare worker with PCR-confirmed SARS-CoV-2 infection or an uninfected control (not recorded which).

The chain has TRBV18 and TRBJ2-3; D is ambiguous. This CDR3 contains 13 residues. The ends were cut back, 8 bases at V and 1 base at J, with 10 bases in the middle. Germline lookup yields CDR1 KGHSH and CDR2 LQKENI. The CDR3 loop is CASPNPGTDTQYF. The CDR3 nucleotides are TGTGCCAGCCCCAATCCGGGCACAGATACGCAGTATTTT.

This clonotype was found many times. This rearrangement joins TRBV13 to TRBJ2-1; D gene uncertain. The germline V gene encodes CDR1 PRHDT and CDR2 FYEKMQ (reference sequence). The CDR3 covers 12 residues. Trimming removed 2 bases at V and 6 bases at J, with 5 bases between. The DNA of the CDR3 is TGTGCCAGCAGCTTATGGGGCAATGAGCAGTTCTTC. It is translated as CASSLWGNEQFF.

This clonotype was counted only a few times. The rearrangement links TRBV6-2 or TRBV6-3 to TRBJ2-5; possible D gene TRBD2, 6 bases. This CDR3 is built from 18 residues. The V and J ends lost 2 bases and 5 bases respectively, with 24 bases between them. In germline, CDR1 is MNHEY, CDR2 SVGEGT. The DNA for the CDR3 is TGTGCCAGCAGTTACGTTCATGGCGGGCCGCCCGCGGGGGAGACCCAGTACTTC. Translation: CASSYVHGGPPAGETQYF.

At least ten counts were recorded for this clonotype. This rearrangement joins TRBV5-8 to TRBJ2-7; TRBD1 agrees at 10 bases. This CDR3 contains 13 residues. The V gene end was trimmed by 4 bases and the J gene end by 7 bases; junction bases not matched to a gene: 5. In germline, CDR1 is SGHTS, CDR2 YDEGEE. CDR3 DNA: TGTGCCAGCAGCGTAGACAGGGGGCCTGAGCAGTACTTC. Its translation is CASSVDRGPEQYF.

CDR3 loop: CASSARVSYNEQFF. CDR3 sequence (DNA): TGTGCCAGCAGTGCCCGAGTCTCCTACAATGAGCAGTTCTTC. The V and J genes are TRBV9 and TRBJ2-1; unclear D gene. Germline CDR1 is SGDLS and CDR2 is YYNGEE. V shed 5 bases and J shed 0 bases, with 9 bases lying between them. The CDR3 sequence is 14 residues long.

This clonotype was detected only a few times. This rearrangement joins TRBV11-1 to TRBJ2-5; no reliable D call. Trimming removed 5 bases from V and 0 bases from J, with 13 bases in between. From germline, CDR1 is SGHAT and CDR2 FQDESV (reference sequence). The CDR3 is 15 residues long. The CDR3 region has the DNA TGTGCCAGCAGCGTTGTGGCAGCGTACCAAGAGACCCAGTACTTC. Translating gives CASSVVAAYQETQYF.

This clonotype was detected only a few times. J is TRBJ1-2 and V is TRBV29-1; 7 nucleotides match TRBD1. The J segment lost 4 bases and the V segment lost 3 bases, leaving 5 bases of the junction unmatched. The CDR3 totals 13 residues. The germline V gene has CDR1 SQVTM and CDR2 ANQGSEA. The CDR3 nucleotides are TGCAGCGTTGAGGGACGGGACAGCTATGGCTACACCTTC. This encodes CSVEGRDSYGYTF.

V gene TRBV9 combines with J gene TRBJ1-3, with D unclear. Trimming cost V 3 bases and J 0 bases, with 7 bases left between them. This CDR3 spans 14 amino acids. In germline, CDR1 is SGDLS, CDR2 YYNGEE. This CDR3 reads CASSDKYSGNTIYF. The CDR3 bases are TGTGCCAGCAGCGACAAATACTCTGGAAACACCATATATTTT.

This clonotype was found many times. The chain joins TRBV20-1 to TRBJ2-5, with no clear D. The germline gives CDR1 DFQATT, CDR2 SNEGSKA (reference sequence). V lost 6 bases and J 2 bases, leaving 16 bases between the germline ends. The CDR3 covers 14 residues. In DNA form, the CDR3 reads TGCAGTGCGCCGTGGGCGGTCGTACAAGAGACCCAGTACTTC. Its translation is CSAPWAVVQETQYF.

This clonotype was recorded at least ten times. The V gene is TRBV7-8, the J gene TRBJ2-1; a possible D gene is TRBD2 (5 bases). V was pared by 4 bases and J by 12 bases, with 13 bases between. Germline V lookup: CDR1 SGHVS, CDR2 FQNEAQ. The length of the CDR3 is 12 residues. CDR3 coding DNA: TGTGCCAGCAGCTACTTGACGGGGAGGCAGTTCTTC. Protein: CASSYLTGRQFF.

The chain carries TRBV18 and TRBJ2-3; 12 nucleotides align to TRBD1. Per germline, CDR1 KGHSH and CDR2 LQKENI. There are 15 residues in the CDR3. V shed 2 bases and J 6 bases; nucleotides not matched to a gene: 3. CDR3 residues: CASSPYGTGGDTQYF. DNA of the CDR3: TGTGCCAGCTCACCATATGGGACAGGGGGCGATACGCAGTATTTT.

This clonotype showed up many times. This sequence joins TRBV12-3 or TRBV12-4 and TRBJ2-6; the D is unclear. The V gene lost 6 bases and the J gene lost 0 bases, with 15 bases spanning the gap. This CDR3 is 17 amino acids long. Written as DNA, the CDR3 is TGTGCCAGCAGCACCCATATAGACAACTCTGGGGCCAACGTCCTGACTTTC. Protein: CASSTHIDNSGANVLTF.

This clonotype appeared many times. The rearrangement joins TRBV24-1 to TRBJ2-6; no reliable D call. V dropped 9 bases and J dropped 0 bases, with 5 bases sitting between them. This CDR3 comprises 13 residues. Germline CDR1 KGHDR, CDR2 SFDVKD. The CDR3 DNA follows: TGTGCCACCGGGCCCTCTGGGGCCAACGTCCTGACTTTC. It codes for CATGPSGANVLTF.

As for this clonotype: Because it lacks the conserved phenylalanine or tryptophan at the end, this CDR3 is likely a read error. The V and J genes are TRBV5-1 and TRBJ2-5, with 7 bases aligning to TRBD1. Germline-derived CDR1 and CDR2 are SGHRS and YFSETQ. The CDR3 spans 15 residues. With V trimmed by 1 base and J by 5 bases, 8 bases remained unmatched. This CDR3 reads CASSLWTGPVETQYS. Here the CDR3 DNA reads TGCGCCAGCAGCTTGTGGACAGGCCCTGTGGAGACCCAGTACTCC.

The CDR3 reads CSAVTGTSGFEGEQFF. In nucleotides, the CDR3 is TGCAGTGCTGTGACCGGGACTAGCGGCTTTGAGGGTGAGCAGTTCTTC. The rearrangement links TRBV20-1 to TRBJ2-1; 11 bases line up with TRBD2. Germline assignment: CDR1 DFQATT and CDR2 SNEGSKA (reference sequence). The CDR3 is made up of 16 amino acids. Trimming at V came to 5 bases and at J to 9 bases, leaving 15 bases not matched to a gene.

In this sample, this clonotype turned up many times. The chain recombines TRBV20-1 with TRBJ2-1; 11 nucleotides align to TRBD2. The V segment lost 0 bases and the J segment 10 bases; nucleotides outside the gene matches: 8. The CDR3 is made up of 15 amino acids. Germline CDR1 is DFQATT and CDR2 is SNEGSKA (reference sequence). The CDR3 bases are TGCAGTGCTAGAGATGCCCACAGACTAGCGGGGGAGCAGTTCTTC. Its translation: CSARDAHRLAGEQFF.

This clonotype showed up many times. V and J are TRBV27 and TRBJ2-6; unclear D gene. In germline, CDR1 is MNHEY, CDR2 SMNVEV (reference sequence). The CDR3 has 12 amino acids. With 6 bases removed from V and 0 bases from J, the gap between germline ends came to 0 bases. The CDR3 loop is CASSSGANVLTF. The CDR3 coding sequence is TGTGCCAGCAGCTCTGGGGCCAACGTCCTGACTTTC.

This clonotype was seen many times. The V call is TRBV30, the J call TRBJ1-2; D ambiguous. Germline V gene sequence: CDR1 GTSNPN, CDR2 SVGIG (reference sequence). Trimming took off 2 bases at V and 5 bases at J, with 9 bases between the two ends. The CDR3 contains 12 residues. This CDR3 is CAWSTAGYGYTF. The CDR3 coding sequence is TGTGCCTGGAGTACAGCGGGGTATGGCTACACCTTC.

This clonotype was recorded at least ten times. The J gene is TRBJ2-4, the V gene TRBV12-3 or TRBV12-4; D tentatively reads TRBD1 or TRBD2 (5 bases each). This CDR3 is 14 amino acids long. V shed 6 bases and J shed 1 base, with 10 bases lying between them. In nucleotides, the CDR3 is TGTGCCAGCAGCTCTGGGGGTGCCAAAAACATTCAGTACTTC. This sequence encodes CASSSGGAKNIQYF.

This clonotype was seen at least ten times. The CDR3 region is CARSLVSSPGWQETQYF. As DNA, the CDR3 is TGTGCCAGAAGCTTGGTGAGCAGCCCGGGATGGCAAGAGACCCAGTACTTC. The J gene is TRBJ2-5, the V gene TRBV5-3, with D possibly TRBD2 on 5 matching bases. TRBV5-3 falls under the ORF class, with uncertain function. This CDR3 has 17 residues. The V and J ends lost 0 bases and 2 bases respectively, with 17 bases between them.

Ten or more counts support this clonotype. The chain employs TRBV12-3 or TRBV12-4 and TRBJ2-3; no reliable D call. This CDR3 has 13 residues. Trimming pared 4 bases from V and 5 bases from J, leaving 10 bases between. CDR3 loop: CASSYVRRDTQYF. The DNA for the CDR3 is TGTGCCAGCAGTTACGTTAGGAGAGATACGCAGTATTTT.

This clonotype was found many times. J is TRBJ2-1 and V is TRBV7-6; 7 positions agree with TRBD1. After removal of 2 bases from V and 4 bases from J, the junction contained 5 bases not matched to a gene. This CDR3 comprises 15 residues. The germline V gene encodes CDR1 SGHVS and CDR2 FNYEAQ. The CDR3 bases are TGTGCCAGCAGCTTACAGTCAGGGGGTTACAATGAGCAGTTCTTC. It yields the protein CASSLQSGGYNEQFF.

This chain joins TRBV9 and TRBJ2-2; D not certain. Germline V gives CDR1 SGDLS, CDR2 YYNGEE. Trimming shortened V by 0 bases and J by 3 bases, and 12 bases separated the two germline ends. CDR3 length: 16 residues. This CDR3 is CASSVAGHADTGELFF. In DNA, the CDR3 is TGTGCCAGCAGCGTAGCTGGGCATGCGGACACCGGGGAGCTGTTTTTT. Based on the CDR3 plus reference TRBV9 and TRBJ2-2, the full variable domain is DSGVTQTPKHLITATGQRVTLRCSPRSGDLSVYWYQQSLDQGLQFLIQYYNGEERAKGNILERFSAQQFPDLHSELNLSSLELGDSALYFCASSVAGHADTGELFFGEGSRLTVL.

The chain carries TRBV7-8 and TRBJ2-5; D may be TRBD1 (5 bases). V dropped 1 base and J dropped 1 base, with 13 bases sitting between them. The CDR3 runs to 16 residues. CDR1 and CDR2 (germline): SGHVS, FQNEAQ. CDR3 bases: TGTGCCAGCAGCTTAGGTCGACAGCCATTCCAAGAGACCCAGTACTTC. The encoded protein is CASSLGRQPFQETQYF.

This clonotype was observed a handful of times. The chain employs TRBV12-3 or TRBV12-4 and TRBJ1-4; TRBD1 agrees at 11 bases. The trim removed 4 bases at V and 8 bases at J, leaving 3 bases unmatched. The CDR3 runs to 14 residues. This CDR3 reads CASSWGQGGEKLFF. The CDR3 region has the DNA TGTGCCAGCAGTTGGGGACAGGGGGGCGAAAAACTGTTTTTT.